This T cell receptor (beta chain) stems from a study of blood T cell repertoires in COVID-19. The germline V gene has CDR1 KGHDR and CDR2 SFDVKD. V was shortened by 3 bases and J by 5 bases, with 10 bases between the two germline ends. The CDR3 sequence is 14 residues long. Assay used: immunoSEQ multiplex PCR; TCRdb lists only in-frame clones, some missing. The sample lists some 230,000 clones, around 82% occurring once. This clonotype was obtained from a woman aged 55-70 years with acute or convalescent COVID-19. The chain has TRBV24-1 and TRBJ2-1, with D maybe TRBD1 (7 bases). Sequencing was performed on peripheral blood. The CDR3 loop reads CATSDAGQNNEQFF. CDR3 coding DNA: TGTGCCACCAGTGATGCGGGACAGAACAATGAGCAGTTCTTC.